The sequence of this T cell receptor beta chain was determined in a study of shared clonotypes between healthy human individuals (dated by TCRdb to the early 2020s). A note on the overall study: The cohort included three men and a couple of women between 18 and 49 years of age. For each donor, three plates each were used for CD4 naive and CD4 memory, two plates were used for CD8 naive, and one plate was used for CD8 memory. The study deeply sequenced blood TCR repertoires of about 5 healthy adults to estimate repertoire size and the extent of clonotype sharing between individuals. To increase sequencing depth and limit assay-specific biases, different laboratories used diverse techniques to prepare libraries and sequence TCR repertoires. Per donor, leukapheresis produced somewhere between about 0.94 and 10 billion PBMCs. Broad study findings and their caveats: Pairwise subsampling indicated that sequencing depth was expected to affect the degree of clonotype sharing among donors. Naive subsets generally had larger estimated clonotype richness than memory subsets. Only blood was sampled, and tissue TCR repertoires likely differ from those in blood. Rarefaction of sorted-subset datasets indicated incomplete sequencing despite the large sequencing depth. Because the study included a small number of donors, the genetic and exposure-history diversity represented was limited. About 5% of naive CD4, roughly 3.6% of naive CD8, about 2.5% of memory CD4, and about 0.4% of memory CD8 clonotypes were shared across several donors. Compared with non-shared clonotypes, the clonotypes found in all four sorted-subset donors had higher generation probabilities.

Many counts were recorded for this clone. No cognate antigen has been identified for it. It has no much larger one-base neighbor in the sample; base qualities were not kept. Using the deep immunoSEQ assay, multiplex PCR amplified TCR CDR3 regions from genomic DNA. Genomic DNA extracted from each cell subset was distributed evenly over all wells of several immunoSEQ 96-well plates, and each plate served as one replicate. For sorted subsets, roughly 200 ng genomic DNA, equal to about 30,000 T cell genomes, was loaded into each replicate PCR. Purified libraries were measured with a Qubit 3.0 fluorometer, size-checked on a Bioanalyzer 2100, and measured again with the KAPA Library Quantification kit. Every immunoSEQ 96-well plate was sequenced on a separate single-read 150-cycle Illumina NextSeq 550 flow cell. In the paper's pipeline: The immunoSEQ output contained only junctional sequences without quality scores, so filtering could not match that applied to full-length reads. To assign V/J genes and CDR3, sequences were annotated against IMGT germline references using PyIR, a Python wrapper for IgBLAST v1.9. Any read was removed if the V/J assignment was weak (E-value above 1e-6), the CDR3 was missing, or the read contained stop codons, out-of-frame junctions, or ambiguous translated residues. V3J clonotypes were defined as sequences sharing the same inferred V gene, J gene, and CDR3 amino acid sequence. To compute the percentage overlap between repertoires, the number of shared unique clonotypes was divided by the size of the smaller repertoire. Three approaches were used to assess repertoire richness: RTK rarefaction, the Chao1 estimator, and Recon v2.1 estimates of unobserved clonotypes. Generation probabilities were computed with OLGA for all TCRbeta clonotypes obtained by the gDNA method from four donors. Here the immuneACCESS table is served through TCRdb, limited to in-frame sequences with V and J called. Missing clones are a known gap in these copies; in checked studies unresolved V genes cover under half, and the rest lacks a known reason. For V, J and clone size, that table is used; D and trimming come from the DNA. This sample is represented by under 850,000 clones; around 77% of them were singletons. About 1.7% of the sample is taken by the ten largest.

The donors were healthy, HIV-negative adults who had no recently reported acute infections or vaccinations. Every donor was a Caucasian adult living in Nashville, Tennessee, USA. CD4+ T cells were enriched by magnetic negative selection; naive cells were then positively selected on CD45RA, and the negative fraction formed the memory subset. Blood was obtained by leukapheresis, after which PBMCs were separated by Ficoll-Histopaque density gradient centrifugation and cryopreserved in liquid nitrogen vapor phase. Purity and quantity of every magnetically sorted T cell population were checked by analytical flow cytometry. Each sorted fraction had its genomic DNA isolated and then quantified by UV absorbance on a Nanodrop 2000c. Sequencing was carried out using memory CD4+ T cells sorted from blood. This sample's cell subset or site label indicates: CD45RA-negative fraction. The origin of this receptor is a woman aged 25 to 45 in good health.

The CDR3 has the sequence CASSIDLRTVEQYF. The DNA sequence follows: TGTGCCAGTAGTATAGATCTAAGGACGGTCGAGCAGTACTTC. The chain is assembled from TRBV19 and TRBJ2-7; the D gene assignment is ambiguous. V sheds 0 bases and J sheds 6 bases, leaving 12 bases between their ends. CDR1 and CDR2 (LNHDA, SQIVND) derive from the germline V gene (reference sequence). The CDR3 numbers 14 residues from cysteine through phenylalanine. The only DNA kept is the CDR3, 42 bases in frame from the first base.